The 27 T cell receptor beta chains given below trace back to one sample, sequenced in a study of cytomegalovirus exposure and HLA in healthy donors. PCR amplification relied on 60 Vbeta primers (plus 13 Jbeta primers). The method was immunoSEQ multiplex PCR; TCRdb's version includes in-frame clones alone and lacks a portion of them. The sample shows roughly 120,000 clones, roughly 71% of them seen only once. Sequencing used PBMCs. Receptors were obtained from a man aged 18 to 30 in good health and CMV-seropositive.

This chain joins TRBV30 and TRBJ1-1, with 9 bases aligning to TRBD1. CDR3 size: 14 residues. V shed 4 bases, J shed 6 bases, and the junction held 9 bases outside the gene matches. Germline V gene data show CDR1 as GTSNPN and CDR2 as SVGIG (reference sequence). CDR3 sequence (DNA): TGTGCCTGGACCAGGGACAGGGCGGTCGCTGAAGCTTTCTTT. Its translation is CAWTRDRAVAEAFF.

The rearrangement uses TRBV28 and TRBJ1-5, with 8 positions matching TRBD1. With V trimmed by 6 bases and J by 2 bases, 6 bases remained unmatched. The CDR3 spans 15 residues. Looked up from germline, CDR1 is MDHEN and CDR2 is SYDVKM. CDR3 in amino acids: CASSLDRAGNQPQHF. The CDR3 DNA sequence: TGTGCCAGCAGCCTGGACAGGGCTGGCAATCAGCCCCAGCATTTT.

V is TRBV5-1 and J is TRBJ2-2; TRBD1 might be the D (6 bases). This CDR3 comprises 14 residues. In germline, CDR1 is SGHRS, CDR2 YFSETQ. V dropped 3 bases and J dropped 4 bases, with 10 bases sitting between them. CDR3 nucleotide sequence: TGCGCCAGCAGCTGGGGGACATCCACCGGGGAGCTGTTTTTT. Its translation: CASSWGTSTGELFF.

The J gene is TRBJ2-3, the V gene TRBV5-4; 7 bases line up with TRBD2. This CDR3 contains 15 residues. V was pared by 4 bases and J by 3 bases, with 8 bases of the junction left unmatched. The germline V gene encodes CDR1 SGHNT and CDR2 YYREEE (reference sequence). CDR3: CASSRRGEYTDTQYF. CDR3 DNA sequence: TGTGCCAGCAGCCGTCGGGGGGAGTATACAGATACGCAGTATTTT.

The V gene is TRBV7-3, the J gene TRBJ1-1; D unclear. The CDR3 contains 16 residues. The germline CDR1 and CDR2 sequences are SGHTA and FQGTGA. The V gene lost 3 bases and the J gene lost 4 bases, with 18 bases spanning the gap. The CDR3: CASSFTPLGSGTEAFF. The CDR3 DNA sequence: TGTGCCAGCAGCTTTACCCCCTTGGGGAGCGGCACTGAAGCTTTCTTT.

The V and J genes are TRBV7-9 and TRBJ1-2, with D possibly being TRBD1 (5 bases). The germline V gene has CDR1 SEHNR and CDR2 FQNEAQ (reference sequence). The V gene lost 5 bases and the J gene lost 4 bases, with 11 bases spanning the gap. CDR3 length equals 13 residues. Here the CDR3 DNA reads TGTGCCAGCAGCCTCGACAGTTTCTATGGCTACACCTTC. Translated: CASSLDSFYGYTF.

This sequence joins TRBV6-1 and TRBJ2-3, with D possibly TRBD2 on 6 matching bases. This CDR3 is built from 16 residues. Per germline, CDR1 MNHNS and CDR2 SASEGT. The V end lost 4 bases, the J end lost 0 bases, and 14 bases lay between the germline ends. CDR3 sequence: CASSGLDGTSTDTQYF. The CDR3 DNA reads TGTGCCAGCAGTGGTCTGGACGGGACTAGCACAGATACGCAGTATTTT.

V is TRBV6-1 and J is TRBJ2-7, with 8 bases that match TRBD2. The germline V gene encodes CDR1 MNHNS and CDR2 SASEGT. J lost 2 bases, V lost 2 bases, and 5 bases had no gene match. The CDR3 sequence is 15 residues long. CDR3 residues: CASSESGTSPYEQYF. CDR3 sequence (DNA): TGTGCCAGCAGTGAATCCGGGACTAGTCCCTACGAGCAGTACTTC.

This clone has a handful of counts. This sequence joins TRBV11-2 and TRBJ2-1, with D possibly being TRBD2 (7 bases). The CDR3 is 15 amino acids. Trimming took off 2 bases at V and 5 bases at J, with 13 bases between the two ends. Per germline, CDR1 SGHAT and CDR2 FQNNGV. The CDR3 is CASSLSRGAHNEQFF. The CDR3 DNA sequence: TGTGCCAGCAGCTTAAGCCGGGGGGCGCACAATGAGCAGTTCTTC.

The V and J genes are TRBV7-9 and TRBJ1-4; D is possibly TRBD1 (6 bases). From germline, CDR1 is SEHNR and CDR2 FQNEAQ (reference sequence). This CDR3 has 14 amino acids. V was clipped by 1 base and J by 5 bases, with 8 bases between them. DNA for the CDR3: TGTGCCAGCAGCTTAGTAGGGACAAATGAAAAACTGTTTTTT. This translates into CASSLVGTNEKLFF.

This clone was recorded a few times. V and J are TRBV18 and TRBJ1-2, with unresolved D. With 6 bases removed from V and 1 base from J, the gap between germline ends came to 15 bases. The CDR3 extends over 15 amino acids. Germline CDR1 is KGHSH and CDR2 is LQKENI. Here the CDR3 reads CASSPVENRNYGYTF. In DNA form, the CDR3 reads TGTGCCAGCTCGCCCGTGGAGAACCGTAACTATGGCTACACCTTC.

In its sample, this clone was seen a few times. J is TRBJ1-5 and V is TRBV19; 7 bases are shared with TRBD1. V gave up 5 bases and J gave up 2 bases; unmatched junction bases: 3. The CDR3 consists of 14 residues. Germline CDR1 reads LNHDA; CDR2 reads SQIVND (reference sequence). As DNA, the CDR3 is TGTGCCAGTAGTCTCGACAGGGGCAATCAGCCCCAGCATTTT. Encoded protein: CASSLDRGNQPQHF. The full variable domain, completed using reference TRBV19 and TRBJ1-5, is DGGITQSPKYLFRKEGQNVTLSCEQNLNHDAMYWYRQDPGQGLRLIYYSQIVNDFQKGDIAEGYSVSREKKESFPLTVTSAQKNPTAFYLCASSLDRGNQPQHFGDGTRLSIL.

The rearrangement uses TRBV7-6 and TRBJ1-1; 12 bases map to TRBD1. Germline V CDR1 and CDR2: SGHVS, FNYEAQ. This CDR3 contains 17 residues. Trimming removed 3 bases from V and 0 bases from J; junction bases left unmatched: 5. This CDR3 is CASSFGTGGLMNTEAFF. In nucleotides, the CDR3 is TGTGCCAGCAGCTTCGGGACAGGGGGCCTGATGAACACTGAAGCTTTCTTT.

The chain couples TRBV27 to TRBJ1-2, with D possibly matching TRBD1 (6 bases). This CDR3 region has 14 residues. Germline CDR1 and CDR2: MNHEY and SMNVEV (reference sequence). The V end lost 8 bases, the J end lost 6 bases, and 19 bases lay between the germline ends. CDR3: CASGPWGRGDGYTF. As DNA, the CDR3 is TGTGCCAGCGGCCCCTGGGGGCGGGGGGATGGCTACACCTTC.

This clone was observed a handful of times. CDR3 in DNA: TGTGCCAGCAGCTTAGGGTGGCAGGGCAGGGATACGCAGTATTTT. Its protein product is CASSLGWQGRDTQYF. V is TRBV11-2 and J is TRBJ2-3; weak D call: TRBD1 (5 bases). The germline V and J ends were trimmed by 1 base and 6 bases, with 14 bases remaining between them. The CDR3 runs 15 residues. The germline CDR1 and CDR2 sequences are SGHAT and FQNNGV.

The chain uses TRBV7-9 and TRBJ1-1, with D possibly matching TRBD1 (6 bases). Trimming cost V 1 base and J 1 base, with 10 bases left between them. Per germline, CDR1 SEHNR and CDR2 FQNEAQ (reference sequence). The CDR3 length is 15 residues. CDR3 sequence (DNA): TGTGCCAGCAGCTTAGTAGGGGGACAGAACACTGAAGCTTTCTTT. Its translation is CASSLVGGQNTEAFF.

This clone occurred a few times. This chain's CDR3 is CASSRSTGSLFF. In DNA, the CDR3 is TGTGCCAGCAGTCGTTCAACAGGGAGTCTGTTTTTT. This chain uses TRBV28 with TRBJ1-4; maybe TRBD1 (6 bases). Trimming shortened V by 5 bases and J by 14 bases, and 15 bases separated the two germline ends. Looked up from germline, CDR1 is MDHEN and CDR2 is SYDVKM. The CDR3 length is 12 residues.

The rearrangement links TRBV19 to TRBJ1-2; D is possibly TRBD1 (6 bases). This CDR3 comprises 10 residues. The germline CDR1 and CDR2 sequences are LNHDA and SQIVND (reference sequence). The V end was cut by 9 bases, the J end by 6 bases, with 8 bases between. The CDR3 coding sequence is TGTGCCAGCTACAGGGATGGCTACACCTTC. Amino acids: CASYRDGYTF.

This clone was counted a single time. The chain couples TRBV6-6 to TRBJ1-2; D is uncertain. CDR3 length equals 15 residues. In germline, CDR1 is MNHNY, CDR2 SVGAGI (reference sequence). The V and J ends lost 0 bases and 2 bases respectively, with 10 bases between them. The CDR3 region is CASSYSDTLNYGYTF. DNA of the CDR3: TGTGCCAGCAGTTACTCAGACACACTGAACTATGGCTACACCTTC.

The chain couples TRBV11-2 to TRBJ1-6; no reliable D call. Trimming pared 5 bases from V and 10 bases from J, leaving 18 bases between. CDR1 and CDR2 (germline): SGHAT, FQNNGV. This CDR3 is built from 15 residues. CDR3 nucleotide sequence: TGTGCCAGCAGCCCCCTGGAGGGAGTTAGCTCACCCCTCCACTTT. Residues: CASSPLEGVSSPLHF.

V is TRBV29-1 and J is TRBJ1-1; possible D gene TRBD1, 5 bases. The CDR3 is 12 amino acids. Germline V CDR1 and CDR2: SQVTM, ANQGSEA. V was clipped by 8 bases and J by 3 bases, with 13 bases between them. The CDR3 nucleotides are TGCAGCATCAGACGGGGGGACACTGAAGCTTTCTTT. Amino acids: CSIRRGDTEAFF.

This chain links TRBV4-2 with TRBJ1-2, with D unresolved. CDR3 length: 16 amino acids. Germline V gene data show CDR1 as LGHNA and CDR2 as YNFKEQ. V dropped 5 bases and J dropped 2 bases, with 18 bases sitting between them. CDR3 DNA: TGTGCCAGCAGCATTAATGCGGGCACCGAAAACTATGGCTACACCTTC. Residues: CASSINAGTENYGYTF.

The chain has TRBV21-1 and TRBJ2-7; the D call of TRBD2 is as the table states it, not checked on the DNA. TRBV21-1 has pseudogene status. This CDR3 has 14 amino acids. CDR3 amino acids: CASHSGGERNEQYF. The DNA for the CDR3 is TGTGCCAGCCATAGCGGTGGGGAGAGGAACGAGCAGTACTTC.

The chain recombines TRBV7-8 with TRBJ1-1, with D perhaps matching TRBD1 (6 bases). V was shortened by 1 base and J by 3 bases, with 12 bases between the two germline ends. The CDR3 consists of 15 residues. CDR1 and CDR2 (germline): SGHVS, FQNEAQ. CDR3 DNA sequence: TGTGCCAGCAGCTTAGGCCCAGGGGTTTACACTGAAGCTTTCTTT. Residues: CASSLGPGVYTEAFF. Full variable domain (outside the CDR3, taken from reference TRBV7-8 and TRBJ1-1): GAGVSQSPRYKVAKRGQDVALRCDPISGHVSLFWYQQALGQGPEFLTYFQNEAQLDKSGLPSDRFFAERPEGSVSTLKIQRTQQEDSAVYLCASSLGPGVYTEAFFGQGTRLTVV.

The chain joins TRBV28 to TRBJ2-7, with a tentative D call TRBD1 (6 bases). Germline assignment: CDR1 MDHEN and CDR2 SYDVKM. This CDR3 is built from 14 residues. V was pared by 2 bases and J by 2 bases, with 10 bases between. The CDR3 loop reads CASSLIRQAYEQYF. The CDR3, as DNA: TGTGCCAGCAGTTTAATCCGACAGGCCTACGAGCAGTACTTC.

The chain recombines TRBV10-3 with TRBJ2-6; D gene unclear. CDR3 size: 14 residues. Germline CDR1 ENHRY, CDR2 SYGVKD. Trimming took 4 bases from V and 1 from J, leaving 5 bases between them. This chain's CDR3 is CAISADSGANVLTF. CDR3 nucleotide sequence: TGTGCCATCAGTGCAGATTCTGGGGCCAACGTCCTGACTTTC.

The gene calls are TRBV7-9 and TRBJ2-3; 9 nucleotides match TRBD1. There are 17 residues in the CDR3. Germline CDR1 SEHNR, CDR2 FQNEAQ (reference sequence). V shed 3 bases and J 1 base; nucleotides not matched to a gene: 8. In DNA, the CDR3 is TGTGCCAGCAGCTTTACGGGACAGGGTCCCCGCACAGATACGCAGTATTTT. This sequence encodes CASSFTGQGPRTDTQYF.